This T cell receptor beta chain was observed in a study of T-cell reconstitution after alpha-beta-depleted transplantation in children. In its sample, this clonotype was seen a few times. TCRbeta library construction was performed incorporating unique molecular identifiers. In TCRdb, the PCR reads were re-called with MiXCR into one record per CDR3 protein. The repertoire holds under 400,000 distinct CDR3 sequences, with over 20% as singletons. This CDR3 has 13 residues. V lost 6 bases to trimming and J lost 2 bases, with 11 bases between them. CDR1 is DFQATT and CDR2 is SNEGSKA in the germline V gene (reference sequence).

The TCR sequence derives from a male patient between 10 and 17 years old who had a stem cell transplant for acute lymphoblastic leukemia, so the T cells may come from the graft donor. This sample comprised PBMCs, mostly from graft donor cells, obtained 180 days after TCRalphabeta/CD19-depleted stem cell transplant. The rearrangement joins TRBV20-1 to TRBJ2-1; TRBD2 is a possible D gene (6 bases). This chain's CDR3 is CSASGEAYNEQFF. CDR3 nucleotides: TGCAGTGCGTCGGGAGAAGCCTACAATGAGCAGTTCTTC.